This T cell receptor (beta chain) was retrieved from a study of blood T cell repertoires in COVID-19. At the level of the study: From the United States, Italy and Spain came samples of acute and convalescent COVID-19. PBMCs, B-cell-depleted T cells, or T cells were the source of the cDNA or gDNA that made up the material.

V was trimmed by 3 bases and J by 0 bases, leaving 13 bases between them. Germline CDR1 is LGHNA and CDR2 is YSLEER. The CDR3 is 16 amino acids. Per the original methods: Reference gene primer amplification yielded estimated nucleated cell counts. Clones were read by immunoSEQ multiplex PCR, and TCRdb kept only the in-frame ones, dropping some. D and trimming come from the DNA, and the V and J calls and clone size come from that table. The repertoire holds around 60,000 clones, with roughly 90% as singletons. The rearrangement uses TRBV4-3 and TRBJ2-3, with D perhaps matching TRBD2 (5 bases). What was sequenced was peripheral blood. The sequence came from a human donor in a cohort sampled during active COVID-19. The CDR3 loop reads CASSQGSGMSTDTQYF. CDR3 DNA: TGCGCCAGCAGCCAGGGTTCCGGGATGAGCACAGATACGCAGTATTTT.